This T cell receptor (beta chain) emerged from a study of patients and donors after allogeneic stem cell transplantation. CDR1 SGHNT and CDR2 YENEEA come from the germline V gene. The CDR3 runs 13 residues. V lost 2 bases and J lost 5, with 7 bases in between. TCRdb re-derived calls from the RT-PCR reads in MiXCR, one entry per CDR3 protein. The sample has fewer than 500,000 distinct CDR3 sequences; 16% are singletons. The sequence was collected from a human donor who was either an allogeneic HSCT recipient or a stem cell or donor lymphocyte infusion donor (not recorded which). It is not recorded whose cells these are; they may come from a transplant donor. V is TRBV11-3 and J is TRBJ2-1; D might be TRBD1 or TRBD2, each matching 5 bases. The sample was blood, either unsorted or a sorted T cell fraction (not recorded which). The CDR3 sequence: CASSLMGDNEQFF. DNA for the CDR3: TGTGCCAGCAGCTTAATGGGGGACAATGAGCAGTTCTTC.